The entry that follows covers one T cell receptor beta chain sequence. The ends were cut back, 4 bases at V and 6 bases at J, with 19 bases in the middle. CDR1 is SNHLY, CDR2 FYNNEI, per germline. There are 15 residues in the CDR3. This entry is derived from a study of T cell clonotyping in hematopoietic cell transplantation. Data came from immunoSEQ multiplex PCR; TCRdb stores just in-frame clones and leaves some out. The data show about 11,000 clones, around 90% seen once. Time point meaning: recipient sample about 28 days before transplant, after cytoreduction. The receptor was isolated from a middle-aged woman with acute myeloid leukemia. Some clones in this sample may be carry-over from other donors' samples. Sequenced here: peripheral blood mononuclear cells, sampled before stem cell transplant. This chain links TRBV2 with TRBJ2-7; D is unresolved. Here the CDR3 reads CASSVDQPLLGEQYF. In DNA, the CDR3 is TGTGCCAGCAGTGTTGACCAACCATTACTTGGCGAGCAGTACTTC.